The 16 T cell receptor beta chains below come from one sample, sequenced in a study of T-cell memory formation after mild COVID-19. TCRdb passed the 5' RACE reads through MiXCR, listing each CDR3 protein once. This sample carries 310,000 or so distinct CDR3 sequences, around 15% of them seen once, and the ten largest clones take about a fifth. The sequenced material came from PBMCs or a T cell subset sorted from them (not recorded which). Receptors originate from a man in his late teens or twenties who had mild COVID-19 (a few samples of this study predate the infection). Cell type and time point are not known.

The CDR3 is CASSYSNQGWNEQFF. As DNA, the CDR3 is TGTGCCAGCAGTTACTCGAATCAGGGATGGAATGAGCAGTTCTTC. This sequence joins TRBV6-5 and TRBJ2-1, with a possible D match to TRBD1 (5 bases). The CDR3 totals 15 residues. Trimming left V 0 bases short and J 7 bases short, with 13 bases between. The germline V gene encodes CDR1 MNHEY and CDR2 SVGAGI.

This clonotype has a handful of counts. V and J are TRBV20-1 and TRBJ2-3, with a weak D call TRBD2 (6 bases). V lost 2 bases and J 4 bases, leaving 19 bases between the germline ends. The germline V gene has CDR1 DFQATT and CDR2 SNEGSKA (reference sequence). The CDR3 is 16 residues long. CDR3 bases: TGCAGTGCTAGACGGGGGTCTAGCCCCGCCCCAGATACGCAGTATTTT. Its protein product is CSARRGSSPAPDTQYF.

The chain links TRBV5-1 to TRBJ2-4, with D possibly matching TRBD1 (6 bases). This CDR3 is built from 15 residues. Germline assignment: CDR1 SGHRS and CDR2 YFSETQ. The V and J ends lost 4 bases and 1 base respectively, with 12 bases between them. The CDR3 region has the DNA TGCGCCAGCAGCCCCGGGACACCCGCCAAAAACATTCAGTACTTC. Translating it yields CASSPGTPAKNIQYF.

This clonotype was counted many times. The chain links TRBV15 to TRBJ2-6; a possible D gene is TRBD1 (5 bases). Germline V lookup: CDR1 LNHNV, CDR2 YYDKDF (reference sequence). The germline V and J ends were trimmed by 0 bases and 0 bases, with 9 bases remaining between them. The CDR3 has 17 amino acids. The CDR3 nucleotides read TGTGCCACCAGCAGAGATCTAGGGGACTCTGGGGCCAACGTCCTGACTTTC. Protein product: CATSRDLGDSGANVLTF.

The chain links TRBV2 to TRBJ2-6, with 7 bases lining up with TRBD1. The CDR3 consists of 14 residues. CDR1 and CDR2 (germline): SNHLY, FYNNEI. V dropped 6 bases and J dropped 4; count of bases not matched to a gene: 3. The CDR3 DNA sequence: TGTGCCAGCAGCGACAGGGCCGGGGCCAACGTCCTGACTTTC. This gives the protein CASSDRAGANVLTF.

This clonotype was picked up a small number of times. The V call is TRBV5-5, the J call TRBJ1-3, with 8 bases matching TRBD1. V gave up 1 base and J gave up 2 bases; unmatched junction bases: 5. The CDR3 is 16 residues long. CDR1 is SGHKS, CDR2 YYEKEE, per germline (reference sequence). This CDR3 is CASSLLQGGAGNTIYF. Here the CDR3 DNA reads TGTGCCAGCAGCTTGCTACAGGGGGGCGCTGGAAACACCATATATTTT. The full variable domain, its missing parts supplied by reference TRBV5-5 and TRBJ1-3, is DAGVTQSPTHLIKTRGQQVTLRCSPISGHKSVSWYQQVLGQGPQFIFQYYEKEERGRGNFPDRFSARQFPNYSSELNVNALLLGDSALYLCASSLLQGGAGNTIYFGEGSWLTVV.

The chain carries TRBV5-1 and TRBJ1-4; maybe TRBD1 (5 bases). Trimming took 2 bases from V and 7 from J, leaving 15 bases between them. CDR1 SGHRS and CDR2 YFSETQ come from the germline V gene. The CDR3 spans 15 residues. The CDR3 DNA sequence: TGCGCCAGCAGCTTTGTGGGGCTGGAGGGTGAAAAACTGTTTTTT. Amino acids: CASSFVGLEGEKLFF.

This clonotype was counted between two and nine times. The CDR3 here is CAWSSLGTEAFF. The CDR3, as DNA: TGTGCCTGGAGCTCGCTAGGAACTGAAGCTTTCTTT. The chain carries TRBV30 and TRBJ1-1; D call uncertain. V was trimmed by 3 bases and J by 5 bases, leaving 10 bases between them. The CDR3 is made up of 12 amino acids. In germline, CDR1 is GTSNPN, CDR2 SVGIG (reference sequence). Combining the CDR3 with reference TRBV30 and TRBJ1-1 gives the whole variable domain SQTIHQWPATLVQPVGSPLSLECTVEGTSNPNLYWYRQAAGRGLQLLFYSVGIGQISSEVPQNLSASRPQDRQFILSSKKLLLSDSGFYLCAWSSLGTEAFFGQGTRLTVV.

This clonotype was picked up a small number of times. In DNA form, the CDR3 reads TGTGCCAGCAGCTTCGAGGCGGCGGGGACCGGGGAGCTGTTTTTT. Its protein is CASSFEAAGTGELFF. The chain combines TRBV7-6 with TRBJ2-2, with D possibly matching TRBD2 (6 bases). Trimming removed 3 bases at V and 5 bases at J, with 13 bases between. The CDR3 totals 15 residues. Per the germline V gene, CDR1 is SGHVS and CDR2 is FNYEAQ.

This clonotype counts as large. Written as DNA, the CDR3 is TGTGCCAGCTCCTCCTCGGGTAGCGCGACAGATACGCAGTATTTT. Its protein is CASSSSGSATDTQYF. V gene TRBV9 combines with J gene TRBJ2-3; D may be TRBD2 (5 bases). V was clipped by 7 bases and J by 3 bases, with 18 bases between them. CDR3 length: 15 amino acids. Germline CDR1 is SGDLS and CDR2 is YYNGEE. Supplemented by reference TRBV9 and TRBJ2-3, the full variable domain reads DSGVTQTPKHLITATGQRVTLRCSPRSGDLSVYWYQQSLDQGLQFLIQYYNGEERAKGNILERFSAQQFPDLHSELNLSSLELGDSALYFCASSSSGSATDTQYFGPGTRLTVL.

This clonotype occurred a few times. The chain recombines TRBV5-1 with TRBJ1-6; D uncertain. Per germline, CDR1 SGHRS and CDR2 YFSETQ. The V gene lost 1 base and the J gene lost 6 bases, with 14 bases spanning the gap. The CDR3 is 16 amino acids. CDR3 loop: CASSLNRVKGNSPLHF. The CDR3, as DNA: TGCGCCAGCAGCTTGAACCGGGTAAAGGGTAATTCACCCCTCCACTTT.

The sample holds a few counts of this clonotype. The chain joins TRBV20-1 to TRBJ1-5; no clear D. This CDR3 comprises 13 residues. Germline V lookup: CDR1 DFQATT, CDR2 SNEGSKA (reference sequence). Trimming shortened V by 6 bases and J by 2 bases, and 11 bases separated the two germline ends. The CDR3 is CSARTVGNQPQHF. The CDR3 DNA reads as TGCAGTGCCAGGACCGTTGGCAATCAGCCCCAGCATTTT.

The chain employs TRBV6-5 and TRBJ1-3, with unresolved D. The CDR3 is 14 amino acids. V was pared by 0 bases and J by 0 bases, with 3 bases between. Looked up from germline, CDR1 is MNHEY and CDR2 is SVGAGI. The CDR3 DNA sequence: TGTGCCAGCAGTTACTCGCCCTCTGGAAACACCATATATTTT. Amino acid sequence: CASSYSPSGNTIYF.

The J gene is TRBJ2-2, the V gene TRBV27; TRBD2 aligns across 12 bases. With 6 bases clipped from V and 6 bases from J, the junction kept 8 bases outside the gene matches. Germline loops: CDR1 MNHEY, CDR2 SMNVEV (reference sequence). The CDR3 is 16 residues long. The DNA for the CDR3 is TGTGCCAGCAGCCTCTCTAGCGGGGGGGTCTCCGGGGAGCTGTTTTTT. It encodes CASSLSSGGVSGELFF.

Only a few counts were recorded for this clonotype. The chain is built from TRBV18 and TRBJ2-2; no definite D call. Trimming took 1 base from V and 3 from J, leaving 6 bases between them. Looked up from germline, CDR1 is KGHSH and CDR2 is LQKENI. The CDR3 covers 14 residues. CDR3 bases: TGTGCCAGCTCACCACGACGGGACACCGGGGAGCTGTTTTTT. It yields the protein CASSPRRDTGELFF.

The V and J genes are TRBV3-1 and TRBJ2-5, with D possibly being TRBD2 (5 bases). This CDR3 has 15 amino acids. Trimming removed 3 bases at V and 5 bases at J, with 16 bases between. The V gene's germline CDR1 is LGHDT and CDR2 YNNKEL (reference sequence). The CDR3 region is CASSQGLASGETQYF. The CDR3 DNA sequence: TGTGCCAGCAGCCAGGGTCTAGCCTCGGGGGAGACCCAGTACTTC.